The present entry profiles one T cell receptor beta chain with its context. As yet, its antigen is unknown. Profiling relied on immunoSEQ multiplex PCR, and the TCRdb table lists in-frame clones only, not all of them. The sample holds about 88,000 clones, 90% to 95% seen once. This specimen belongs to a study of T cell responses to AZD1222 COVID-19 vaccine. At the level of the study: Researchers grouped second doses given at about 4 or about 12 weeks into one pool. General study points: Just a handful of AZD1222 recipients were seropositive at baseline. Clonal diversity was possibly underestimated, and the donors were mostly white British, with more females.

CDR1 and CDR2 from the germline V gene are LNHDA and SQIVND (reference sequence). The CDR3 sequence is 16 residues long. V lost 6 bases to trimming and J lost 7 bases, with 22 bases between them. This sequence was found in an adult in good health. The source was peripheral blood, collected on day 0 of AZD1222 vaccination. The chain is built from TRBV19 and TRBJ2-1; tentatively, D is TRBD2 (6 bases). The CDR3 region is CASSTLGAGRGNEQFF. The CDR3 DNA follows: TGTGCCAGTAGCACCCTGGGAGCGGGCCGAGGGAATGAGCAGTTCTTC.